This T cell receptor beta chain stems from a study of Graves' ophthalmopathy and Graves' hyperthyroidism. Of note for this clonotype: The antigen is undetermined.

From germline, CDR1 is ENHRY and CDR2 SYGVKD. V lost 6 bases to trimming and J lost 8 bases, with 14 bases between them. This CDR3 region has 14 residues. Overall study results and limits: Blood contained most expanded thyroid clonotypes exceeding 0.001 frequency.

Beta-chain TCR CDR3 regions were amplified from RNA transcripts. The authors performed first-round RT-PCR with HTBI primers and then a second-round multiplex PCR. TCRdb called the multiplex PCR reads again in MiXCR, with one record for every CDR3 protein. The sample has around 660,000 distinct CDR3 sequences, 35% to 50% seen once. The chain uses TRBV10-3 and TRBJ1-6; possible D gene TRBD1, 6 bases. The sequencing sample was made of peripheral blood. This clonotype originated in an adult man with Graves' ophthalmopathy. As DNA, the CDR3 is TGTGCCATCAGCTCCGGGACACGGGATTCACCCCTCCACTTT. Protein sequence: CAISSGTRDSPLHF.